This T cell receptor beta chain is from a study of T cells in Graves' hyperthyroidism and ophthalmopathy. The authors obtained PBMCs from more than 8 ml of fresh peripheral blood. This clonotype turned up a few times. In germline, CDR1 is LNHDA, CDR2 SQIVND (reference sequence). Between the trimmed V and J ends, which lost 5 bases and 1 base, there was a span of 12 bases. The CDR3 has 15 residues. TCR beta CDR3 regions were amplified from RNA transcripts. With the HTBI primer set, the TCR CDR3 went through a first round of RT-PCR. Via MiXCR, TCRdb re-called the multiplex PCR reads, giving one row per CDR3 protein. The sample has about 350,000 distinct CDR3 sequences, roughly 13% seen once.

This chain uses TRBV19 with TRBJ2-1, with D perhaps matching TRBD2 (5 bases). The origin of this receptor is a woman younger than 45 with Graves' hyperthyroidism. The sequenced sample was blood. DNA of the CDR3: TGTGCCAGTAGTCTTGGCGGGTGGTCCTACAATGAGCAGTTCTTC. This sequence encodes CASSLGGWSYNEQFF.